This note documents a single T cell receptor beta chain sequence. What it binds is unknown. The trim removed 8 bases at V and 3 bases at J, leaving 7 bases unmatched. Germline V gene data show CDR1 as MDHEN and CDR2 as SYDVKM. The CDR3 is 14 residues long. The sample originates from a study of shared clonotypes between healthy human individuals. Terminally differentiated effector memory CD45RA+ cells were excluded by CCR7 positive selection of CD45RO-negative cells. Sequencing was performed with immunoSEQ multiplex PCR; in TCRdb, only in-frame clones are kept and a portion is missing. The table records about 2.1 million clones, around 93% of them present only once. General study findings and limits: The study found lower generation probabilities in non-shared clonotypes than in those shared by all four donors.

The TCR originated in a man aged 18 to 29 in good health. Some clones in this sample may be carry-over from other donors' samples. Sample: naive CD8+ T cells from PBMCs. V gene TRBV28 combines with J gene TRBJ2-7; TRBD1 matches 10 bases. Here the CDR3 DNA reads TGTGCCAGCGGGGTGACAGGGGGCGGCTACGAGCAGTACTTC. The encoded protein is CASGVTGGGYEQYF.